This TCR beta chain is from a study of shared clonotypes between healthy human individuals. Germline assignment: CDR1 LNHDA and CDR2 SQIVND (reference sequence). J was trimmed by 2 bases and V by 3 bases; bases with no gene match: 4. The CDR3 loop spans 14 amino acids. Only Caucasian adults living in Nashville, Tennessee served as donors. The assay ran at deep level. Source study methods: Without quality scores, immunoSEQ junctional reads could not be filtered like full-length reads. Clones were read by immunoSEQ multiplex PCR, and TCRdb kept only the in-frame ones, dropping some. That table gives V, J and clone size, and the DNA gave D and trimming. The sample records over a million clones, 75% being singletons.

The TCR comes from a man between 18 and 35 years old in good health. Material for sequencing was memory CD4+ T cells sorted from blood. Subset indicated: CD45RA-negative fraction. This chain connects TRBV19 to TRBJ2-7; 7 bases line up with TRBD2. The CDR3 nucleotides are TGTGCCAGTAGTATTGCGGCGGGAGCCTACGAGCAGTACTTC. As protein: CASSIAAGAYEQYF.